The rows below give T cell receptor beta chains drawn from one sample of a study of T cells in Graves' hyperthyroidism and ophthalmopathy. TCRdb passed the multiplex PCR reads through MiXCR, listing each CDR3 protein once. The profile shows 500,000 to 550,000 distinct CDR3 sequences, approximately 20% of them singletons. The sequencing input was blood. Receptors originate from a man aged 40-55 years with Graves' ophthalmopathy. Both conserved end residues are part of each CDR3. A D gene is named only where the DNA matches it firmly. Not every row has a clone size; where given, it reads once, few, many or a size class.

TRBD2	many	TRBV28	TRBJ2-1	TGTGCCAGCAGTCTTAGCGGGAGGGACTCCTACAATGAGCAGTTCTTC	CASSLSGRDSYNEQFF
-	many	TRBV18	TRBJ2-1	TGTGCCAGCTCACCTTCCACAGGGTACAATGAGCAGTTCTTC	CASSPSTGYNEQFF
TRBD1	many	TRBV5-5	TRBJ1-1	TGTGCCAGCAGCTTGCTAGGACAGGGGGTTACTGAAGCTTTCTTT	CASSLLGQGVTEAFF
-	many	TRBV27	TRBJ2-7	TGTGCCAGCAGCGGACTCCCGGGGCACTACGAGCAGTACTTC	CASSGLPGHYEQYF
-	many	TRBV28	TRBJ2-7	TGTGCCAGCACCCTAGGGGACGGGATCCGGAACGAGCAGTACTTC	CASTLGDGIRNEQYF
-	-	TRBV6-5	TRBJ1-3	TGTGCCAGCAGTTCGCGACTCTTGAGCTCTGGAAACACCATATATTTT	CASSSRLLSSGNTIYF
-	-	TRBV12-3/TRBV12-4	TRBJ2-3	TGTGCCAGCAGCCCTAGATATACGCAGTATTTT	CASSPRYTQYF
-	few	TRBV7-9	TRBJ2-5	TGTGCCAGCAGCACCCCGGGACTTTCCCCCGAGACCCAGTACTTC	CASSTPGLSPETQYF
TRBD1	many	TRBV7-2	TRBJ1-1	TGTGCCAGCAGCTTAATCCGGGACAGTGAAGCTTTCTTT	CASSLIRDSEAFF
-	few	TRBV2	TRBJ1-6	TGTGCCAGCAGGCGGAGATCACCCCTCCACTTT	CASRRRSPLHF
-	few	TRBV5-1	TRBJ2-4	TGCGCCAGCAGAACTGGAGGGGGGGCCGGAAACATTCAGTACTTC	CASRTGGGAGNIQYF
-	many	TRBV11-2	TRBJ1-2	TGTGCCAGCAGCACCCCCGGGACACGTCGTATTGGCTACACCTTC	CASSTPGTRRIGYTF
-	-	TRBV18	TRBJ1-6	TGTGCCAGCTCACTTCTTCAGGGGACTAGGGATTCACCCCTCCACTTT	CASSLLQGTRDSPLHF
-	few	TRBV5-1	TRBJ2-3	TGCGCCAGCAGCTTTCCAACGGGGCACACAGATACGCAGTATTTT	CASSFPTGHTDTQYF
TRBD2	many	TRBV27	TRBJ2-7	TGTGCCAGCAGTTTCACTAGCGGGAGTGGGGAGCAGTACTTC	CASSFTSGSGEQYF
-	-	TRBV9	TRBJ2-3	TGTGCCAGCAGCGTAGGCGACAGCAGAACAGATACGCAGTATTTT	CASSVGDSRTDTQYF
-	few	TRBV28	TRBJ1-2	TGTGCCAGCAGTGCCCAGGGTTACTATGGCTACACCTTC	CASSAQGYYGYTF
-	-	TRBV27	TRBJ1-2	TGTGCCTCCGGTACTGTCGACGTCTATGGCTACACCTTC	CASGTVDVYGYTF
TRBD1	-	TRBV19	TRBJ2-2	TGTGCCAGTAGTCTGACAGGGGGCGTCGGGGAGCTGTTTTTT	CASSLTGGVGELFF
-	few	TRBV2	TRBJ2-7	TGTGCCAGCATACTCACGGTCAGCGGAGTAGAGCAGTACTTC	CASILTVSGVEQYF
-	-	TRBV27	TRBJ2-5	TGTGCCAGCAGTTTATCCCGGGCTAGCGACAAAGAGACCCAGTACTTC	CASSLSRASDKETQYF
TRBD1	few	TRBV10-3	TRBJ1-5	TGTGCCATCAGTGAGCAGGGACAGGGGGCTCGTCAGCCCCAGCATTTT	CAISEQGQGARQPQHF
-	many	TRBV7-2	TRBJ2-7	TGTGCCAGCAGCTTAGTGCGGGGGCAGGACCCCTCCTACGAGCAGTACTTC	CASSLVRGQDPSYEQYF
-	many	TRBV5-1	TRBJ2-1	TGCGCCAGCAGCTTGTGGCAGGAGCAGTTCTTC	CASSLWQEQFF
-	-	TRBV12-3/TRBV12-4	TRBJ2-7	TGTGCCAGCAGTCCCGGGACAATCTCCTACGAGCAGTACTTC	CASSPGTISYEQYF
-	few	TRBV6-1	TRBJ2-7	TGTGCCAGCAAGGGGGGTCTGAGGGGCTACGAGCAGTACTTC	CASKGGLRGYEQYF
-	many	TRBV12-3/TRBV12-4	TRBJ1-5	TGTGCCAGTGGGGCGGGGGGGGATTATCAGCCCCAGCATTTT	CASGAGGDYQPQHF
TRBD1	-	TRBV5-1	TRBJ2-5	TGCGCCAGCAGCGAACTCTCAACAGGGGGCGGGGAGGTCCAGTACTTC	CASSELSTGGGEVQYF
TRBD1	-	TRBV29-1	TRBJ1-2	TGCAGCGTTTACGGCACAGGGGGCAGTTTGGGTGGCTACACCTTC	CSVYGTGGSLGGYTF
TRBD1	many	TRBV6-1	TRBJ1-1	TGTGCCAGCAGTGCCCCGGGGACAGGGGACAAGATAGGCACTGAAGCTTTCTTT	CASSAPGTGDKIGTEAFF
-	few	TRBV6-1	TRBJ1-6	TGTGCCAGCAGTGCTCCAGGGGTACATTCACCCCTCCACTTT	CASSAPGVHSPLHF
-	-	TRBV4-3	TRBJ1-6	TGCGCCAGCAGCCAAGATTGGGAGCCTCGATATAATTCACCCCTCCACTTT	CASSQDWEPRYNSPLHF
-	-	TRBV10-3	TRBJ1-5	TGTGCCATCAGTCAGGGAAAGGATCAGCCCCAGCATTTT	CAISQGKDQPQHF
-	-	TRBV5-6	TRBJ2-7	TGTGCCAGCAGCTCAGGTGGGGGCCCTAGCTACGAGCAGTACTTC	CASSSGGGPSYEQYF
-	-	TRBV28	TRBJ2-1	TGTGCCAGCAGTTTTGACGACGAGAGGACCTACAATGAGCAGTTCTTC	CASSFDDERTYNEQFF
-	few	TRBV2	TRBJ1-1	TGTGCCAGCAGGCTAGCGGATTGGAACACTGAAGCTTTCTTT	CASRLADWNTEAFF
-	-	TRBV19	TRBJ2-7	TGTGCCAGTAGGGTCCGGGACGAGGGAGCCGTTGGGTACAACGAGCAGTACTTC	CASRVRDEGAVGYNEQYF
-	many	TRBV7-2	TRBJ2-7	TGTGCCAGCAGCTTAGGCTTCCACGAGCAGTACTTC	CASSLGFHEQYF
-	-	TRBV29-1	TRBJ2-2	TGCAGCGTGGAGCGGGCCACCGGGGAGCTGTTTTTT	CSVERATGELFF
-	-	TRBV13	TRBJ1-6	TGTGCCAGCAGCTTAAACAGCCTGAAAGCCCTCCACTTT	CASSLNSLKALHF
TRBD1	-	TRBV7-2	TRBJ1-4	TGTGCCAGCAGCTTAGCTCGGAGCGGGACAGCGAATGAAAAACTGTTTTTT	CASSLARSGTANEKLFF
-	many	TRBV12-3/TRBV12-4	TRBJ2-7	TGTGCCAGCAGTCACCCTCCTACCCGCTACGAGCAGTACTTC	CASSHPPTRYEQYF
-	few	TRBV7-9	TRBJ2-5	TGTGCCAGCAGCTTGTCAGGTCACCAAGAGACCCAGTACTTC	CASSLSGHQETQYF
TRBD1	-	TRBV5-1	TRBJ2-1	TGCGCCAGCGGGGACAGAAGCTCCTACAATGAGCAGTTCTTC	CASGDRSSYNEQFF
TRBD1	few	TRBV24-1	TRBJ1-2	TGTGCCACCAGTGATCCGGCCTCGGGACAGGGCCCCCAAGGGGGCTATGGCTACACCTTC	CATSDPASGQGPQGGYGYTF
-	many	TRBV6-1	TRBJ2-3	TGTGCCAGCAGTGAGGACCGGGACACCCTCACAGATACGCAGTATTTT	CASSEDRDTLTDTQYF
TRBD2	many	TRBV28	TRBJ2-5	TGTGCCAGCAGTCCTCGCTCTAGCGGGCCCCAAGAGACCCAGTACTTC	CASSPRSSGPQETQYF
-	many	TRBV3-1	TRBJ2-1	TGTGCCAGCAGCCAAGTCCTGAGCTCCTACAATGAGCAGTTCTTC	CASSQVLSSYNEQFF
-	-	TRBV10-3	TRBJ2-1	TGTGCCATCAGTGCCACTAGCCAATACAATGAGCAGCTCTTC	CAISATSQYNEQLF
TRBD2	many	TRBV3-1	TRBJ2-3	TGTGCCAGCAGCCAGACGGGGGGGCGCACAGATACGCAGTATTTT	CASSQTGGRTDTQYF
TRBD1	many	TRBV5-5	TRBJ1-2	TGTGCCAGCAGCACCCCGACAGGGGCTGCCTATGGCTACACCTTC	CASSTPTGAAYGYTF
-	few	TRBV4-3	TRBJ2-2	TGCGCCAGCAGCCAAGCGGCGGGCCTATACACCGGGGAGCTGTTTTTT	CASSQAAGLYTGELFF